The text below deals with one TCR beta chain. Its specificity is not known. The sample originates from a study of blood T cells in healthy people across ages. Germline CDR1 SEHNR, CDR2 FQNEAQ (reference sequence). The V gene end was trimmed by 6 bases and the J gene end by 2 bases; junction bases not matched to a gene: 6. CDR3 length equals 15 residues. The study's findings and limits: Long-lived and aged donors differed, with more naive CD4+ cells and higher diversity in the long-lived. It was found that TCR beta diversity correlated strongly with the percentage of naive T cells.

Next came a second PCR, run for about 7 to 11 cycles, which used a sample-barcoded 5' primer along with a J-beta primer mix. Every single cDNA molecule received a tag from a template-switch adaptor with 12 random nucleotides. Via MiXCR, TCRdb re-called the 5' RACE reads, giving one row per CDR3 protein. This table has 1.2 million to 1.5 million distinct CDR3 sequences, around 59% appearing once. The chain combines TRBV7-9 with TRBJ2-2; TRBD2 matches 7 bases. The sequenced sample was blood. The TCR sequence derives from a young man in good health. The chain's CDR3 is CASSGLGVNTGELFF. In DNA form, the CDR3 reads TGTGCCAGCAGTGGACTAGGAGTAAACACCGGGGAGCTGTTTTTT.